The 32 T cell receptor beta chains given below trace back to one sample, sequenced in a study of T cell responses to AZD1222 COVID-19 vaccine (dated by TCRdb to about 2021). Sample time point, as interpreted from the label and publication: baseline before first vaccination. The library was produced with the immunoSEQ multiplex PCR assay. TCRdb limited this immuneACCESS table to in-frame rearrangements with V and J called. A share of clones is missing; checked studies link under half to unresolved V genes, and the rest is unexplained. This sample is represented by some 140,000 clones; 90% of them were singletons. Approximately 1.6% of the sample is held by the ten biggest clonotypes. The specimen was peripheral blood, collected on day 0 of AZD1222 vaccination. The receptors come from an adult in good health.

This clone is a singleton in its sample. The CDR3 loop reads CASSPRVQRDVSNQPQHF. CDR3 in DNA: TGTGCCAGCTCACCAAGGGTCCAGAGAGACGTCAGCAATCAGCCCCAGCATTTT. The chain couples TRBV18 to TRBJ1-5; D not certain. Looked up from germline, CDR1 is KGHSH and CDR2 is LQKENI. The length of the CDR3 is 18 residues. V lost 2 bases and J 1 base, leaving 18 bases between the germline ends.

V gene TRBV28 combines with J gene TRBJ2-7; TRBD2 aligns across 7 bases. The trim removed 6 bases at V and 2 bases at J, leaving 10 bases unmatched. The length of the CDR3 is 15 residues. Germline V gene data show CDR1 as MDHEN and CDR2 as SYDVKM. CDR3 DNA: TGTGCCAGCAGCCCGGGGACTATCCGGGCCTACGAGCAGTACTTC. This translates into CASSPGTIRAYEQYF. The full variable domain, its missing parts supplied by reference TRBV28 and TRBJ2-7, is DVKVTQSSRYLVKRTGEKVFLECVQDMDHENMFWYRQDPGLGLRLIYFSYDVKMKEKGDIPEGYSVSREKKERFSLILESASTNQTSMYLCASSPGTIRAYEQYFGPGTRLTVT.

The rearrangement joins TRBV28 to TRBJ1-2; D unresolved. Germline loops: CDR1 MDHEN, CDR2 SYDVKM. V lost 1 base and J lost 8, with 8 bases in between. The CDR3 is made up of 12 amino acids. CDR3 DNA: TGTGCCAGCAGTTTATTGGCCGCCGGCTACACCTTC. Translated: CASSLLAAGYTF.

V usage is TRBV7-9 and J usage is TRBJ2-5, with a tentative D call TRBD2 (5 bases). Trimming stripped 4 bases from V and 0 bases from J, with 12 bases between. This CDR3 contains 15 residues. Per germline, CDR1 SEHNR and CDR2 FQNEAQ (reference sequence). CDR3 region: CASSSSIGNQETQYF. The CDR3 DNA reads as TGTGCCAGCAGCTCATCTATCGGGAACCAAGAGACCCAGTACTTC.

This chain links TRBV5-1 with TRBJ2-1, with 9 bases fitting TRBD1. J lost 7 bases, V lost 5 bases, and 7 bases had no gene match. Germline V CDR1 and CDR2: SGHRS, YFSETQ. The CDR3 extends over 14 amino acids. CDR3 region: CASSAQGARNEQFF. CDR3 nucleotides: TGCGCCAGCAGTGCACAGGGGGCTAGGAATGAGCAGTTCTTC.

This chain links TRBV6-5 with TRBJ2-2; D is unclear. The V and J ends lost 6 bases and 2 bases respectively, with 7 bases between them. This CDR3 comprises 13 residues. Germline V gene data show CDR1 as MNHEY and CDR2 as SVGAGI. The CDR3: CASRIRNTGELFF. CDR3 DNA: TGTGCCAGCAGAATCCGAAACACCGGGGAGCTGTTTTTT.

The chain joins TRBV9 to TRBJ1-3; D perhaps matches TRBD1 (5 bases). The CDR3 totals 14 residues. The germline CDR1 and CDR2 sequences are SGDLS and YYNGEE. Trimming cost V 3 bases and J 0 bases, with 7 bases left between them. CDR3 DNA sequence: TGTGCCAGCAGCGAGGGGCCCTCTGGAAACACCATATATTTT. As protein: CASSEGPSGNTIYF. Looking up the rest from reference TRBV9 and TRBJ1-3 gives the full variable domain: DSGVTQTPKHLITATGQRVTLRCSPRSGDLSVYWYQQSLDQGLQFLIQYYNGEERAKGNILERFSAQQFPDLHSELNLSSLELGDSALYFCASSEGPSGNTIYFGEGSWLTVV.

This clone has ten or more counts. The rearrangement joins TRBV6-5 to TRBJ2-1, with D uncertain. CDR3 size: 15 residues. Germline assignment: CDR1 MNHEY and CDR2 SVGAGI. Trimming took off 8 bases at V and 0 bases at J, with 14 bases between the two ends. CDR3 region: CASLENSGSYNEQFF. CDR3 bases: TGTGCCAGCCTAGAAAACAGTGGCTCCTACAATGAGCAGTTCTTC.

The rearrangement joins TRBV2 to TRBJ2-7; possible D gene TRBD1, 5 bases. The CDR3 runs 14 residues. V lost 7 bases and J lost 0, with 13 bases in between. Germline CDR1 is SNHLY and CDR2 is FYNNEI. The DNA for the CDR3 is TGTGCCAGCACGACTCAGGGTCGCTCCTACGAGCAGTACTTC. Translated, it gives CASTTQGRSYEQYF.

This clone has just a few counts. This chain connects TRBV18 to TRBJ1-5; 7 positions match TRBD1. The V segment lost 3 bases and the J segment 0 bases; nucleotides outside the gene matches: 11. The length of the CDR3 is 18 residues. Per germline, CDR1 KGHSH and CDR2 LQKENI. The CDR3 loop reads CASSPMAGTDYSNQPQHF. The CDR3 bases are TGTGCCAGCTCACCTATGGCCGGGACAGATTATAGCAATCAGCCCCAGCATTTT.

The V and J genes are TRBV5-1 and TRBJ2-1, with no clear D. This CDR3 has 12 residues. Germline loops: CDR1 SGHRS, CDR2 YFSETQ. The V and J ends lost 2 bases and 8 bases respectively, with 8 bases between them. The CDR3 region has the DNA TGCGCCAGCAGCTTTACTCGGGATGAGCAGTTCTTC. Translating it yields CASSFTRDEQFF.

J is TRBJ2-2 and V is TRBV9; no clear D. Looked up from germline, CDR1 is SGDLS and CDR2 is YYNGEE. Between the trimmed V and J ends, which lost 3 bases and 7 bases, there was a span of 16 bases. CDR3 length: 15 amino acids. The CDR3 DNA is TGTGCCAGCAGCGCCGGACCCGGTCCGGGCGGGGAGCTGTTTTTT. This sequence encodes CASSAGPGPGGELFF.

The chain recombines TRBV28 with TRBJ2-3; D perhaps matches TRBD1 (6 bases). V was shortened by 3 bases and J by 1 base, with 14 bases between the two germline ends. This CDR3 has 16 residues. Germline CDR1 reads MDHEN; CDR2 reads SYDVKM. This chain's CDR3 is CASSFDQGPGTDTQYF. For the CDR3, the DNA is TGTGCCAGCAGTTTCGACCAGGGGCCCGGCACAGATACGCAGTATTTT. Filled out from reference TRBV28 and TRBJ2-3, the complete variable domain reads DVKVTQSSRYLVKRTGEKVFLECVQDMDHENMFWYRQDPGLGLRLIYFSYDVKMKEKGDIPEGYSVSREKKERFSLILESASTNQTSMYLCASSFDQGPGTDTQYFGPGTRLTVL.

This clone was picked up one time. The chain's CDR3 is CASSDADDRGRGSGSWSEQYF. For the CDR3, the DNA is TGTGCCAGCAGTGACGCCGACGACAGGGGGCGCGGTAGCGGGAGTTGGAGCGAGCAGTACTTC. The V and J genes are TRBV2 and TRBJ2-7; possibly TRBD1 for D (10 bases). Germline assignment: CDR1 SNHLY and CDR2 FYNNEI. The CDR3 length is 21 residues. Trimming took 3 bases from V and 6 from J, leaving 36 bases between them.

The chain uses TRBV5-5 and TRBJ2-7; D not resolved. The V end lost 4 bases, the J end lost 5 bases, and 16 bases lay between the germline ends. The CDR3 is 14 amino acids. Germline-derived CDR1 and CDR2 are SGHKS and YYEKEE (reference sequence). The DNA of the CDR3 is TGTGCCAGCAGCCCCCATCCGGCTCGGGACGAGCAGTACTTC. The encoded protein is CASSPHPARDEQYF.

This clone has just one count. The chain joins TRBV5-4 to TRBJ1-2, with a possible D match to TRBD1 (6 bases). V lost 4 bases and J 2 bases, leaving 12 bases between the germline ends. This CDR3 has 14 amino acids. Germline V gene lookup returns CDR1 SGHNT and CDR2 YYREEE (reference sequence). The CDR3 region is CASSHRTENYGYTF. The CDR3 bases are TGTGCCAGCAGCCATCGGACAGAGAACTATGGCTACACCTTC.

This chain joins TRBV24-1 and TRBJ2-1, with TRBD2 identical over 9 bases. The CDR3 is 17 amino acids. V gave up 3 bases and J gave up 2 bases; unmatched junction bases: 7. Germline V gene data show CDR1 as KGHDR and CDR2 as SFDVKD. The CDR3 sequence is CATSDAGGTIAYNEQFF. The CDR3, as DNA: TGTGCCACCAGTGATGCGGGAGGGACAATTGCCTACAATGAGCAGTTCTTC.

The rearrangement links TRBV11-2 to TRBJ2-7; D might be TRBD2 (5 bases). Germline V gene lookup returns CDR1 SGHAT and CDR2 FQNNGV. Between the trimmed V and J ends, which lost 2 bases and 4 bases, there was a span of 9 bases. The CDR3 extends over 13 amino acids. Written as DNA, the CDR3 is TGTGCCAGCAGCTTAAGACCGGGGTACGAGCAGTACTTC. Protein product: CASSLRPGYEQYF.

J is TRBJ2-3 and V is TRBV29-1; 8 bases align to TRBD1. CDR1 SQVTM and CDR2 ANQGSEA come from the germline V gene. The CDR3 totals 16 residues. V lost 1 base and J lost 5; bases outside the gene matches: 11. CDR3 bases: TGCAGCGTTGAAGGCCCACAGGGGGGTAAGAGAGATACGCAGTATTTT. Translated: CSVEGPQGGKRDTQYF.

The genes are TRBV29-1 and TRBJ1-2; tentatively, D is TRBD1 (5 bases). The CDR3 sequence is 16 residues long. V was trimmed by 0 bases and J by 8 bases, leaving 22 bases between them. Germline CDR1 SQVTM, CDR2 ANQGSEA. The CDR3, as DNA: TGCAGCGTTGAAGACAGAACAGGCAAAGGGGTTTACGGCTACACCTTC. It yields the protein CSVEDRTGKGVYGYTF.

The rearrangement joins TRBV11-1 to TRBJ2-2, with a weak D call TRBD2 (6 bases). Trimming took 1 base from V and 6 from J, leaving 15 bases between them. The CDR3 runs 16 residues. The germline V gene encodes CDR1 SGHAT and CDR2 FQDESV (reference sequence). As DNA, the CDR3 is TGTGCCAGCAGCTTAGGGGACTTTCTGGGGCCCGGGGAGCTGTTTTTT. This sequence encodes CASSLGDFLGPGELFF.

The DNA of the CDR3 is TGCAGCGTTGAAGGCACCAGCTGGGGGGTGGAGCAGTACTTC. It codes for CSVEGTSWGVEQYF. The chain employs TRBV29-1 and TRBJ2-7; weak D call: TRBD2 (6 bases). Between the trimmed V and J ends, which lost 1 base and 7 bases, there was a span of 17 bases. The CDR3 runs 14 residues. Germline V CDR1 and CDR2: SQVTM, ANQGSEA.

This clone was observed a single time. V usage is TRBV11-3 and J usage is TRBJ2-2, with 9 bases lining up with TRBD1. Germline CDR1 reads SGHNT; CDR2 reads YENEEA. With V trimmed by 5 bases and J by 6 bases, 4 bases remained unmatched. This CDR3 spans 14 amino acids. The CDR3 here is CASSTRTGAGELFF. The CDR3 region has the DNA TGTGCCAGCAGCACCCGGACAGGGGCCGGGGAGCTGTTTTTT.

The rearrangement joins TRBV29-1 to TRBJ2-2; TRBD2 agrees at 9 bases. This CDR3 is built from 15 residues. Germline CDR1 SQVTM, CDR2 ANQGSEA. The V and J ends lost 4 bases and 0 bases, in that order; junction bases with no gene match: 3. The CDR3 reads CSVGRGGANTGELFF. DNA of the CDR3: TGCAGCGTTGGACGCGGGGGGGCGAACACCGGGGAGCTGTTTTTT.

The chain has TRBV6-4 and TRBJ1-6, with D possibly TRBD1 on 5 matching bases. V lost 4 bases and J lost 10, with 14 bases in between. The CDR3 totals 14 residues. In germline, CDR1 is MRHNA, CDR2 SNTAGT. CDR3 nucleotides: TGTGCCAGCAGTGTGGGGCAGGGTAACTCACCCCTCCACTTT. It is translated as CASSVGQGNSPLHF.

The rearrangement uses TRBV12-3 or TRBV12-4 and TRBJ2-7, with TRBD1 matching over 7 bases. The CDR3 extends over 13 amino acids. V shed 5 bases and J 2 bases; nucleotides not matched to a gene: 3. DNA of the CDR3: TGTGCCAGCAGTCGGGACAGCACCTACGAGCAGTACTTC. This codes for CASSRDSTYEQYF.

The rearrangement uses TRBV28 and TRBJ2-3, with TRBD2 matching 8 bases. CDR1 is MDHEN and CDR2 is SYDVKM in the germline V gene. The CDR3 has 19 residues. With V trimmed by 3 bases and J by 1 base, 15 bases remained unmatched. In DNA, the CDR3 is TGTGCCAGCAGTTTGACACTAGCGGTATGGGGGAGACGCACAGATACGCAGTATTTT. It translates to CASSLTLAVWGRRTDTQYF. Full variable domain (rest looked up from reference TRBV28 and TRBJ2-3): DVKVTQSSRYLVKRTGEKVFLECVQDMDHENMFWYRQDPGLGLRLIYFSYDVKMKEKGDIPEGYSVSREKKERFSLILESASTNQTSMYLCASSLTLAVWGRRTDTQYFGPGTRLTVL.

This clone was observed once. Here the CDR3 reads CASSLVGGGYTF. CDR3 sequence (DNA): TGTGCCAGCAGTTTAGTGGGGGGCGGCTACACCTTC. The chain combines TRBV12-3 or TRBV12-4 with TRBJ1-2; tentatively, D is TRBD1 (6 bases). Trimming pared 1 base from V and 8 bases from J, leaving 8 bases between. There are 12 residues in the CDR3.

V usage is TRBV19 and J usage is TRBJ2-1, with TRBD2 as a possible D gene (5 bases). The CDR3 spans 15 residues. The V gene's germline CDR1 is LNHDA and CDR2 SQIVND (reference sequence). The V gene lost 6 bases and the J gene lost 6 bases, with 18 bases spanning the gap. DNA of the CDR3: TGTGCCAGTAGGGCTACAAGGACTCATCCCAATGAGCAGTTCTTC. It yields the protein CASRATRTHPNEQFF.

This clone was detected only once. The CDR3 DNA follows: TGTGCCAGCAGTTCCCCCGCAGGGGGCCCCTATGGCTACACCTTC. Protein product: CASSSPAGGPYGYTF. This rearrangement joins TRBV28 to TRBJ1-2; 8 bases align to TRBD1. The length of the CDR3 is 15 residues. V was pared by 4 bases and J by 4 bases, with 8 bases of the junction left unmatched. From germline, CDR1 is MDHEN and CDR2 SYDVKM.

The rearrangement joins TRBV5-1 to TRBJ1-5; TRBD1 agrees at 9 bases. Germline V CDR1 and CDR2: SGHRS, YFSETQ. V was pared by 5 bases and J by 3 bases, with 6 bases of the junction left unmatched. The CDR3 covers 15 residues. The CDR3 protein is CASRPGQGFNQPQHF. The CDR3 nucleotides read TGCGCCAGCAGGCCGGGACAGGGCTTCAATCAGCCCCAGCATTTT.

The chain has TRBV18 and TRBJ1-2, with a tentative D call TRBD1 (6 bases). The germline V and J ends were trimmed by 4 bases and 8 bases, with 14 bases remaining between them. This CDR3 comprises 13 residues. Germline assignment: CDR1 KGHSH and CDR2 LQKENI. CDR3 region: CASSQSAQGGYTF. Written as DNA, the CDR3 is TGTGCCAGCTCACAATCGGCCCAGGGGGGCTACACCTTC.